These 19 T cell receptor beta chains were sequenced from one sample in a study of CD8 T cells in Susac syndrome (dated by TCRdb to between 2018 and 2021). Libraries were built with the immunoSEQ multiplex PCR assay. RNA was extracted using the RNeasy kit, and about 0.45 to 1 microgram was reverse transcribed with random hexamers. The public reads were quality trimmed at Q25 with fastp and then assembled into clones with MiXCR by TCRdb, keeping productive beta chains. Here each entry gathers all rows of one CDR3 protein and keeps the most common genes and DNA. Across this sample there are roughly 140,000 distinct CDR3 sequences, with roughly 95% seen only once. The ten largest clones represent around 0.15% of the sample. The material sequenced was CD8+ T cells from PBMCs. Every receptor here comes from a human donor with multiple sclerosis.

The chain joins TRBV20-1 to TRBJ2-5; tentatively, D is TRBD1 or TRBD2 (5 bases each). CDR3 size: 20 residues. The ends were cut back, 3 bases at V and 1 base at J, with 30 bases in the middle. Germline V gives CDR1 DFQATT, CDR2 SNEGSKA (reference sequence). The CDR3 region is CSASWISAVMGRALQETQYF. In nucleotides, the CDR3 is TGCAGTGCTAGTTGGATTTCGGCGGTCATGGGACGCGCCCTCCAAGAGACCCAGTACTTC.

V gene TRBV15 combines with J gene TRBJ1-2; 7 bases fit TRBD1. V lost 0 bases and J lost 3; bases outside the gene matches: 1. Germline CDR1 is LNHNV and CDR2 is YYDKDF (reference sequence). The CDR3 is 14 amino acids. The CDR3 sequence: CATSRDTGDYGYTF. In nucleotides, the CDR3 is TGTGCCACCAGCAGAGACACAGGGGACTATGGCTACACCTTC.

This chain joins TRBV6-1 and TRBJ2-1; D is ambiguous. V lost 7 bases to trimming and J lost 5 bases, with 21 bases between them. The CDR3 has 16 residues. Looked up from germline, CDR1 is MNHNS and CDR2 is SASEGT. This CDR3 is CASKPGPSQPHNEQFF. The CDR3 bases are TGTGCCAGCAAGCCAGGTCCAAGCCAACCCCACAATGAGCAGTTCTTC.

This chain connects TRBV20-1 to TRBJ2-1; 11 bases are a match to TRBD2. This CDR3 contains 15 residues. Germline V CDR1 and CDR2: DFQATT, SNEGSKA (reference sequence). V shed 6 bases, J shed 3 bases, and the junction held 7 bases outside the gene matches. The CDR3 spells CSAHETSGGYNEQFF. The CDR3 nucleotides read TGCAGTGCCCACGAAACTAGCGGGGGCTACAATGAGCAGTTCTTC.

The V gene is TRBV5-1, the J gene TRBJ2-1; D possibly corresponds to TRBD1 (6 bases). CDR1 SGHRS and CDR2 YFSETQ come from the germline V gene. The CDR3 contains 15 residues. V shed 0 bases and J shed 6 bases, with 13 bases lying between them. This CDR3 reads CASSLARQAINEQFF. The CDR3, as DNA: TGCGCCAGCAGCTTGGCAAGACAGGCGATCAATGAGCAGTTCTTC.

This chain connects TRBV20-1 to TRBJ2-5; TRBD1 matches at 7 bases. Germline lookup yields CDR1 DFQATT and CDR2 SNEGSKA (reference sequence). This CDR3 comprises 12 residues. J was trimmed by 14 bases and V by 1 base; bases with no gene match: 10. The CDR3: CSARAEGQQEYF. The CDR3 nucleotides read TGCAGTGCTAGAGCCGAGGGACAGCAAGAATACTTC.

This clonotype was seen a few times. The chain uses TRBV30 and TRBJ2-2; D call uncertain. Trimming took off 0 bases at V and 2 bases at J, with 4 bases between the two ends. This CDR3 comprises 13 residues. Per germline, CDR1 GTSNPN and CDR2 SVGIG (reference sequence). The CDR3 bases are TGTGCCTGGAGTGTTACCAACACCGGGGAGCTGTTTTTT. Residues: CAWSVTNTGELFF.

The V call is TRBV20-1, the J call TRBJ2-7; D gene uncertain. The V gene's germline CDR1 is DFQATT and CDR2 SNEGSKA (reference sequence). The CDR3 is 13 amino acids. V was trimmed by 0 bases and J by 0 bases, leaving 6 bases between them. CDR3 bases: TGCAGTGCTAGAGACCCTGGCTCCTACGAGCAGTACTTC. This sequence encodes CSARDPGSYEQYF.

The V and J genes are TRBV5-6 and TRBJ1-3; D uncertain. There are 14 residues in the CDR3. The germline CDR1 and CDR2 sequences are SGHDT and YYEEEE. Trimming took off 0 bases at V and 1 base at J, with 5 bases between the two ends. The CDR3 DNA reads as TGTGCCAGCAGCTTGGGACAATCTGGAAACACCATATATTTT. It encodes CASSLGQSGNTIYF.

This chain uses TRBV6-5 with TRBJ2-1, with D possibly matching TRBD1 (6 bases). The CDR3 extends over 15 amino acids. Germline-derived CDR1 and CDR2 are MNHEY and SVGAGI. V was shortened by 6 bases and J by 2 bases, with 14 bases between the two germline ends. CDR3: CASRHRDGTYNEQFF. The DNA for the CDR3 is TGTGCCAGCAGACACAGGGATGGGACCTACAATGAGCAGTTCTTC.

The rearrangement links TRBV13 to TRBJ2-6; TRBD1 agrees at 12 bases. The J segment lost 3 bases and the V segment lost 3 bases, leaving 9 bases of the junction unmatched. The CDR3 runs to 19 residues. Germline V gene lookup returns CDR1 PRHDT and CDR2 FYEKMQ (reference sequence). The CDR3 is CASSLVRDRGLRGANVLTF. CDR3 nucleotides: TGTGCCAGCAGCTTGGTCCGGGACAGGGGGCTCCGTGGGGCCAACGTCCTGACTTTC.

Only one count was recorded for this clonotype. A read error may produce the germline difference seen at one junction end. This sequence joins TRBV27 and TRBJ1-1, with 7 bases that match TRBD1. The CDR3 extends over 12 amino acids. CDR1 and CDR2 (germline): MNHEY, SMNVEV (reference sequence). The CDR3 region has the DNA TGTGCCAGCAGTTTTCCCGGGACAGCCACGGTCTTT. Protein: CASSFPGTATVF.

The chain uses TRBV7-3 and TRBJ2-3, with D perhaps assigned TRBD1 or TRBD2 (6 bases each). The CDR3 sequence is 16 residues long. V dropped 3 bases and J dropped 2 bases, with 15 bases sitting between them. CDR1 is SGHTA and CDR2 is FQGTGA in the germline V gene. CDR3 sequence reads: CASSLLGGGFTDTQYF. The DNA of the CDR3 is TGTGCCAGCAGCTTGTTAGGAGGGGGGTTCACAGATACGCAGTATTTT. The complete variable domain, with remaining parts taken from reference TRBV7-3 and TRBJ2-3, reads GAGVSQTPSNKVTEKGKYVELRCDPISGHTALYWYRQSLGQGPEFLIYFQGTGAADDSGLPNDRFFAVRPEGSVSTLKIQRTERGDSAVYLCASSLLGGGFTDTQYFGPGTRLTVL.

The chain has TRBV7-8 and TRBJ1-1; TRBD1 might be the D (6 bases). V was cut by 6 bases and J by 2 bases, with 10 bases left in between. The germline V gene encodes CDR1 SGHVS and CDR2 FQNEAQ. The CDR3 extends over 13 amino acids. The CDR3 coding sequence is TGTGCCAGCAGTGAGGGGGTAAACACTGAAGCTTTCTTT. As protein: CASSEGVNTEAFF.

The rearrangement links TRBV20-1 to TRBJ2-2; TRBD1 is a possible D gene (6 bases). V was trimmed by 1 base and J by 5 bases, leaving 11 bases between them. Germline V gene data show CDR1 as DFQATT and CDR2 as SNEGSKA (reference sequence). The CDR3 loop spans 14 amino acids. CDR3 amino acids: CSARGTGTTGELFF. CDR3 DNA: TGCAGTGCTAGAGGCACAGGGACAACCGGGGAGCTGTTTTTT.

The chain has TRBV12-3 or TRBV12-4 and TRBJ2-5; D is perhaps TRBD2 (6 bases). The CDR3 totals 14 residues. V was trimmed by 6 bases and J by 1 base, leaving 12 bases between them. CDR3 nucleotides: TGTGCCAGCAGCCAGGCGGGGATCCAAGAGACCCAGTACTTC. Its protein is CASSQAGIQETQYF.

The rearrangement uses TRBV25-1 and TRBJ1-6, with a weak D call TRBD1 (5 bases). Trimming cost V 8 bases and J 14 bases, with 16 bases left between them. CDR1 is MGHDK and CDR2 is SYGVNS in the germline V gene. The CDR3 is 12 residues long. In DNA, the CDR3 is TGTGCCAGCGGGGGAAAGTTTCGGGCCCTCCACTTT. Its protein is CASGGKFRALHF. The full variable domain, completed using reference TRBV25-1 and TRBJ1-6, is EADIYQTPRYLVIGTGKKITLECSQTMGHDKMYWYQQDPGMELHLIHYSYGVNSTEKGDLSSESTVSRIRTEHFPLTLESARPSHTSQYLCASGGKFRALHFGNGTRLTVT.

The chain links TRBV12-5 to TRBJ2-7, with 10 bases matching TRBD1. Unmatched junction bases numbered 4, after V lost 3 bases and J lost 2 bases. Germline V gives CDR1 LGHNT, CDR2 FRNRAP. The CDR3 runs to 15 residues. CDR3 protein: CASGFRGQGPYEQYF. The CDR3, as DNA: TGTGCTAGTGGTTTTCGGGGACAGGGGCCCTACGAGCAGTACTTC.

The genes are TRBV9 and TRBJ2-1, with D possibly TRBD2 on 6 matching bases. Germline-derived CDR1 and CDR2 are SGDLS and YYNGEE. The CDR3 has 15 residues. V was trimmed by 3 bases and J by 8 bases, leaving 18 bases between them. The CDR3 here is CASSAERGLFDEQFF. As DNA, the CDR3 is TGTGCCAGCAGCGCCGAACGGGGGTTGTTTGATGAGCAGTTCTTC.